Reported below is one T cell receptor beta chain. Its antigen is unidentified. This entry is derived from a study of Tregs in tolerant kidney transplant recipients. Findings of the study overall: In tolerant patients, donor-specific Tregs outgrew total Tregs, suggesting antigen-driven expansion. This study did not directly address biological reproducibility.

Here immunoSEQ multiplex PCR was the method, and the copy in TCRdb shows in-frame clones only, minus some. The sample includes tens of thousands of clones, approximately 90% of them seen just once. Per the germline V gene, CDR1 is SSHAT and CDR2 is FNYEAQ (reference sequence). The length of the CDR3 is 11 residues. Unstimulated Tregs (CD4+CD25+CD127-) and CD4+CD25- non-Tregs were sorted from PBMCs. V and J are TRBV7-7 and TRBJ2-3, with D possibly TRBD2 on 6 matching bases. The sequence derives from a human donor who received a combined kidney and bone marrow transplant. The sequencing used Tregs from blood, collected before the transplant. CDR3 DNA: TGTGCTAGCGGACTAACAGATACGCAGTATTTT. Residues: CASGLTDTQYF. Combining the CDR3 with reference TRBV7-7 and TRBJ2-3 gives the whole variable domain GAGVSQSPRYKVTKRGQDVTLRCDPISSHATLYWYQQALGQGPEFLTYFNYEAQPDKSGLPSDRFSAERPEGSISTLTIQRTEQRDSAMYRCASGLTDTQYFGPGTRLTVL.